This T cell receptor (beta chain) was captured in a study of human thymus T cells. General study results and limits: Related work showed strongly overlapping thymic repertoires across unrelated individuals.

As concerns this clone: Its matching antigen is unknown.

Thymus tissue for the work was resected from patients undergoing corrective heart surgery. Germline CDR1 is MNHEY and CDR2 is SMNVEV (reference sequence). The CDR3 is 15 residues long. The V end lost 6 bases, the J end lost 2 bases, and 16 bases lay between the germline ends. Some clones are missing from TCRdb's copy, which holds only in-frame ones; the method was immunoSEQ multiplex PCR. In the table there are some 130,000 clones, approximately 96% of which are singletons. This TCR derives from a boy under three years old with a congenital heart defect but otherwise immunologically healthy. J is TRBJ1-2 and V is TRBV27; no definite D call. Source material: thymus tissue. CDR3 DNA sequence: TGTGCCAGCAGGAATAAAGCCGGGAGAAACTATGGCTACACCTTC. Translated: CASRNKAGRNYGYTF.